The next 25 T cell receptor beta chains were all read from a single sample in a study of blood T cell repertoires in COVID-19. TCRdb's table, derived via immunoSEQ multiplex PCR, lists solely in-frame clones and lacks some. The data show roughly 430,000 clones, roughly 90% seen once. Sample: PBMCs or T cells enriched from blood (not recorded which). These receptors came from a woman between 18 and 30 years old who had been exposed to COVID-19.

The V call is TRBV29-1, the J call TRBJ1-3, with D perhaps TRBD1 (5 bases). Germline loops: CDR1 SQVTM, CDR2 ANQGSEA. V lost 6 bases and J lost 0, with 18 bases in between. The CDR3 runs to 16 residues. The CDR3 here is CSVRPNQGHSGNTIYF. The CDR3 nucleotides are TGCAGCGTGCGACCAAATCAGGGTCACTCTGGAAACACCATATATTTT.

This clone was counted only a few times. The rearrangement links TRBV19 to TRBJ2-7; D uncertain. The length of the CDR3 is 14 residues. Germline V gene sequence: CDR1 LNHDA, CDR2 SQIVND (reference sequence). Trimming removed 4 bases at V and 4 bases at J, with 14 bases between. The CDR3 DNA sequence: TGTGCCAGTAGTAAGAGTCCAGACACTTACGAGCAGTACTTC. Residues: CASSKSPDTYEQYF.

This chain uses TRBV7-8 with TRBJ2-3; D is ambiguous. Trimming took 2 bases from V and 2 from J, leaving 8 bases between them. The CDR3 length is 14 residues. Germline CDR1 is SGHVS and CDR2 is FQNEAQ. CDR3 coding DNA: TGTGCCAGCAGCTTAACATTTTTCACAGATACGCAGTATTTT. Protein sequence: CASSLTFFTDTQYF.

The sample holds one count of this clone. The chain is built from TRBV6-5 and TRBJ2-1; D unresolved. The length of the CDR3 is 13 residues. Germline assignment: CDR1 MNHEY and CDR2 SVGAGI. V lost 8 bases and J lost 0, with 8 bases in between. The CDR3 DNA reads TGTGCCAGCCGGGTTAGCTCCTACAATGAGCAGTTCTTC. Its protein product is CASRVSSYNEQFF.

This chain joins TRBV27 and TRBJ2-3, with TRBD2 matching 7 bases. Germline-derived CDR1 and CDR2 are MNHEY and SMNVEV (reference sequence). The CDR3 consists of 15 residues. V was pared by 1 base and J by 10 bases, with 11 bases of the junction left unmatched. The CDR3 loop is CASSLFPGPGGAQYF. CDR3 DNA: TGTGCCAGCAGTTTATTCCCGGGACCGGGGGGAGCGCAGTATTTT.

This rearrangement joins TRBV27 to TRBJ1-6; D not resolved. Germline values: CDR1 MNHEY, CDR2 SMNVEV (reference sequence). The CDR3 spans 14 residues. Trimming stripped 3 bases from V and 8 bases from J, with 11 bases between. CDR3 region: CASSLAFLDSPLHF. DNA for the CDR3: TGTGCCAGCAGTTTGGCCTTTCTGGATTCACCCCTCCACTTT.

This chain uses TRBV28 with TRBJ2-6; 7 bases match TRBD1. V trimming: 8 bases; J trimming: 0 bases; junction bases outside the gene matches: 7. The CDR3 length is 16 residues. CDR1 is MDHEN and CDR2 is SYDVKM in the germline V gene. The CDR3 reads CASQLQGFSGANVLTF. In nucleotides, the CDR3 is TGTGCCAGCCAGTTACAGGGGTTCTCTGGGGCCAACGTCCTGACTTTC.

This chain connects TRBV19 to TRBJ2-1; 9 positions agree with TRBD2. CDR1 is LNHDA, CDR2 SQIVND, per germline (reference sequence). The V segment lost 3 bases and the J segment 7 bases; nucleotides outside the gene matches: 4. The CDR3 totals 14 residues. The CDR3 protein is CASSMGREGNEQFF. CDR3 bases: TGTGCCAGTAGTATGGGGCGGGAGGGTAATGAGCAGTTCTTC. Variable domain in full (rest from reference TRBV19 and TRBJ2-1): DGGITQSPKYLFRKEGQNVTLSCEQNLNHDAMYWYRQDPGQGLRLIYYSQIVNDFQKGDIAEGYSVSREKKESFPLTVTSAQKNPTAFYLCASSMGREGNEQFFGPGTRLTVL.

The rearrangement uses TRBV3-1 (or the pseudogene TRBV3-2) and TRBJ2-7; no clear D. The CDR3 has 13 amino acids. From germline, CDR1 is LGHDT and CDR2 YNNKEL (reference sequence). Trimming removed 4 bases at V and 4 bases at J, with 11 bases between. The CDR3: CASSRSDYYEQYF. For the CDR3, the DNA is TGTGCCAGCAGCCGTTCAGATTATTACGAGCAGTACTTC.

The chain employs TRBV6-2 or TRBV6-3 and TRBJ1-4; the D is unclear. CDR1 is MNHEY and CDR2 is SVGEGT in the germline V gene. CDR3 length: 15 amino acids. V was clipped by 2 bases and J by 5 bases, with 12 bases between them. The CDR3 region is CASSYPQITNEKLFF. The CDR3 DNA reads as TGTGCCAGCAGTTACCCACAGATTACCAATGAAAAACTGTTTTTT.

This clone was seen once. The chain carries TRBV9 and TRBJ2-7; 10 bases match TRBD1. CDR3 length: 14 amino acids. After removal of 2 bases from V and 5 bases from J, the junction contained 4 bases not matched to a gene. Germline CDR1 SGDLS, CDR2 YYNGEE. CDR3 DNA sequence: TGTGCCAGCAGCGTCCGGGACAGGGGCGACGAGCAGTACTTC. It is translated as CASSVRDRGDEQYF.

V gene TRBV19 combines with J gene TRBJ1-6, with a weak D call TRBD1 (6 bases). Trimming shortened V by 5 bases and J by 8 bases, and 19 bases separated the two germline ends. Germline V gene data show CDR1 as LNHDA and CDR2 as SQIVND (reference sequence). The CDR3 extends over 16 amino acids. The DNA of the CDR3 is TGTGCCAGTAGTGACACCCACAGGGAAGGGGATTCACCCCTCCACTTT. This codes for CASSDTHREGDSPLHF.

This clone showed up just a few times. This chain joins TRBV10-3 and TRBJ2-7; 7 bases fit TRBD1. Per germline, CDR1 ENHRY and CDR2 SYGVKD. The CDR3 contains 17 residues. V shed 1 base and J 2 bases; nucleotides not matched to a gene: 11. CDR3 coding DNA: TGTGCCATCAGTGAGTTCCCCGGGGCAGGGGGAACCTACGAGCAGTACTTC. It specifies CAISEFPGAGGTYEQYF.

CDR3 sequence: CAISAGQGGVEEKLFF. The CDR3 DNA is TGTGCCATCAGTGCGGGACAGGGAGGAGTGGAGGAAAAACTGTTTTTT. The V and J genes are TRBV10-3 and TRBJ1-4; TRBD1 aligns across 9 bases. The CDR3 runs 16 residues. The J segment lost 8 bases and the V segment lost 4 bases, leaving 11 bases of the junction unmatched. CDR1 and CDR2 from the germline V gene are ENHRY and SYGVKD.

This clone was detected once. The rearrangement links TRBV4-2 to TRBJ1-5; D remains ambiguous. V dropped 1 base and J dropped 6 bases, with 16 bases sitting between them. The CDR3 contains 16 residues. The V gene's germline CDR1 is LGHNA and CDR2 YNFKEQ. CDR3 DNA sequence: TGTGCCAGCAGCCAAGGGGCTGATGAAAGCCGTCAGCCCCAGCATTTT. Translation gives CASSQGADESRQPQHF.

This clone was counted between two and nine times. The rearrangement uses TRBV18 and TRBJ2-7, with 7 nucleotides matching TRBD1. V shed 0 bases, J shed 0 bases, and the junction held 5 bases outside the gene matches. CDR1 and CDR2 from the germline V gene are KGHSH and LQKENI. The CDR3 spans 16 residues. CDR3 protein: CASSPPVSGGSYEQYF. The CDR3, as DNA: TGTGCCAGCTCACCACCGGTGTCAGGGGGCTCCTACGAGCAGTACTTC.

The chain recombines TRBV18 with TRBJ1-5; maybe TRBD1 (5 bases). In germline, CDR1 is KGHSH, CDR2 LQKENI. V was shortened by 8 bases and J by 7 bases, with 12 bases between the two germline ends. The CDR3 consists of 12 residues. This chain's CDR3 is CASRQGSQPQHF. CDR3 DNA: TGTGCCAGCCGGCAGGGATCCCAGCCCCAGCATTTT.

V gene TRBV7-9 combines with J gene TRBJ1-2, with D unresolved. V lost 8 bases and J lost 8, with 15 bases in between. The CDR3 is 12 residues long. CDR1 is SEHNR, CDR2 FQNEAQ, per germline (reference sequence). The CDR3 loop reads CASQYQVRGYTF. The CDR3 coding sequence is TGTGCCAGCCAATACCAAGTGAGAGGCTACACCTTC.

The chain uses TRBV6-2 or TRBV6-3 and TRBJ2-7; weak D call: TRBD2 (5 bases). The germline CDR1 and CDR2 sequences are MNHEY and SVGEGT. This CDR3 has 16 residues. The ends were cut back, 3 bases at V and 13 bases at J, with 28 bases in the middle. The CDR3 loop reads CASSYYLRTASRAQYF. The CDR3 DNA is TGTGCCAGCAGTTATTACCTACGGACTGCTAGCCGGGCACAATACTTC.

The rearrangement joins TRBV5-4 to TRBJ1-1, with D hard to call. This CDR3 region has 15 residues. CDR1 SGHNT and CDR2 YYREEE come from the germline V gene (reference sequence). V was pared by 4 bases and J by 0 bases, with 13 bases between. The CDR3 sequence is CASSPTGEMNTEAFF. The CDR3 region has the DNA TGTGCCAGCAGCCCCACCGGGGAGATGAACACTGAAGCTTTCTTT.

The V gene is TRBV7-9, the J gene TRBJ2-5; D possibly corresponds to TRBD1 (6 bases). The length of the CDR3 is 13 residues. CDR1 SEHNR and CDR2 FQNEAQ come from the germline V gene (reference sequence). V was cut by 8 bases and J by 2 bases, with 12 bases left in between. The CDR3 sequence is CASLRTVQETQYF. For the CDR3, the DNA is TGTGCCAGCCTAAGGACAGTTCAAGAGACCCAGTACTTC.

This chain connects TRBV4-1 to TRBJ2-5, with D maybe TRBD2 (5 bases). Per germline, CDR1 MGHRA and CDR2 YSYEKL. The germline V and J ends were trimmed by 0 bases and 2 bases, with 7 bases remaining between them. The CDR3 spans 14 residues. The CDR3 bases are TGCGCCAGCAGCCAAGATCGAGGGCAAGAGACCCAGTACTTC. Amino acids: CASSQDRGQETQYF.

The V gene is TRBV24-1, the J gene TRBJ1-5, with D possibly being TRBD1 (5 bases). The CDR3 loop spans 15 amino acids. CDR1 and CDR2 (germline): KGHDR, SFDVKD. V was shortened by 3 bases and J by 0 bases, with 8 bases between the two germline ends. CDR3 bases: TGTGCCACCAGTGATAGGGGTCATAGCAATCAGCCCCAGCATTTT. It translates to CATSDRGHSNQPQHF.

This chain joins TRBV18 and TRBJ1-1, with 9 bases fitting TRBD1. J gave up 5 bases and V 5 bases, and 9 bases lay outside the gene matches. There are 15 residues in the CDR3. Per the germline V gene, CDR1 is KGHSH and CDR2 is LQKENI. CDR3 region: CASSNIQGAGTEAFF. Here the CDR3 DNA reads TGTGCCAGCTCAAACATACAGGGGGCGGGTACTGAAGCTTTCTTT.

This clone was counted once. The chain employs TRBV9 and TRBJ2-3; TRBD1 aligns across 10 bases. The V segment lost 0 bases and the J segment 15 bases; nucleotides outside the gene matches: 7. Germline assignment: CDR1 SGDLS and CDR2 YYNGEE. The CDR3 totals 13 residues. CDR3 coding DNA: TGTGCCAGCAGCGTAGGCCCTGACAGGGGGCAATATTTT. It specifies CASSVGPDRGQYF. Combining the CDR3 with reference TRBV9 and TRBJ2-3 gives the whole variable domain DSGVTQTPKHLITATGQRVTLRCSPRSGDLSVYWYQQSLDQGLQFLIQYYNGEERAKGNILERFSAQQFPDLHSELNLSSLELGDSALYFCASSVGPDRGQYFGPGTRLTVL.